This TCR beta chain is drawn from a study of blood T cell repertoires in COVID-19. The wider study: Both acute and convalescent COVID-19 samples were obtained from the United States, Italy and Spain.

As originally analysed: Reference gene primer amplification yielded estimated nucleated cell counts. TCRdb's copy holds only in-frame clones and misses some; the assay was immunoSEQ multiplex PCR. V and J calls and clone size are as listed in that table; D and trimming were resolved from the DNA. The data contain roughly 55,000 clones, roughly 79% of them singletons. The sample comprised peripheral blood. This TCR was recovered from a man in his sixties with acute or convalescent COVID-19.

This chain's CDR3 is CASRPTGGINQPQHF. The DNA of the CDR3 is TGTGCCAGCAGACCAACAGGGGGAATAAATCAGCCCCAGCATTTT. J is TRBJ1-5 and V is TRBV6-5; the match to TRBD1 covers 8 bases. This CDR3 comprises 15 residues. Germline loops: CDR1 MNHEY, CDR2 SVGAGI. V lost 6 bases, J lost 4 bases, and 8 bases stayed unmatched.